Here is one T cell receptor (beta chain) with its context. Its antigen is undetermined. Patients had blood sampled at baseline and again on cycle 4 day 1 and cycle 7 day 1. This record comes from a study of OX40 agonist ivuxolimab in advanced cancers. Study as a whole: An agonistic human IgG2 monoclonal antibody against OX40 (CD134) was given.

The assay was immunoSEQ multiplex PCR, and TCRdb's table has in-frame clones only and misses some. This table has over 60,000 clones, less than 85% appearing once. The CDR3 loop spans 14 amino acids. Germline V gene sequence: CDR1 SGHRS, CDR2 YFSETQ. Deletions cut 0 bases from V and 2 bases from J, with 8 bases between. Notes on the study in general: Some nonresponders additionally presented with little normalized T-cell clonal expansion. Clonal expansion in partial responders at 0.1-3.0 mg/kg ranked among the lowest.

This TCR derives from an adult with an advanced solid tumor such as melanoma, head and neck, liver or kidney cancer. V is TRBV5-1 and J is TRBJ2-5, with TRBD2 as a possible D gene (6 bases). Sequencing used CD4+ or CD8+ T cells sorted from blood, obtained in a trial of the OX40 agonist ivuxolimab. The CDR3 region is CASSLEGLQETQYF. The CDR3 region has the DNA TGCGCCAGCAGCTTGGAGGGACTTCAAGAGACCCAGTACTTC.